Listed here are 25 T cell receptor beta chains from one sample, sequenced in a study of CD8 T cells in ankylosing spondylitis. TCRdb re-analysed the 5' RACE reads in MiXCR, keeping a single row per CDR3 protein. Of under 450,000 distinct CDR3 sequences listed, 20% to 25% are singletons. The material sequenced was blood, either unsorted or a sorted T cell fraction (not recorded which). Every receptor here comes from a male donor with ankylosing spondylitis or in good health (not recorded which).

This clonotype showed up just a few times. The V and J genes are TRBV20-1 and TRBJ2-1; the match to TRBD1 covers 8 bases. The germline CDR1 and CDR2 sequences are DFQATT and SNEGSKA (reference sequence). Losses at the gene ends were 6 bases for V and 3 bases for J; bases not matched to a gene: 10. The CDR3 runs to 15 residues. In nucleotides, the CDR3 is TGCAGTGCCATCCGGGACAGGAGACTCTACAATGAGCAGTTCTTC. This encodes CSAIRDRRLYNEQFF.

The V gene is TRBV29-1, the J gene TRBJ2-1; a weak D match, TRBD2 (5 bases). CDR1 and CDR2 (germline): SQVTM, ANQGSEA. V was shortened by 7 bases and J by 4 bases, with 17 bases between the two germline ends. This CDR3 comprises 14 residues. CDR3 sequence: CSAKLRGNYNEQFF. CDR3 sequence (DNA): TGCAGCGCCAAACTTCGGGGAAATTACAATGAGCAGTTCTTC.

The chain recombines TRBV14 with TRBJ2-7; 9 bases fit TRBD1. Germline assignment: CDR1 SGHDN and CDR2 FVKESK. The V segment lost 4 bases and the J segment 8 bases; nucleotides outside the gene matches: 6. The CDR3 totals 13 residues. CDR3 amino acids: CASSPGTGSQQYF. The CDR3 region has the DNA TGTGCCAGCAGCCCCGGGACAGGGTCGCAGCAGTACTTC. Full variable domain (remainder filled in from reference TRBV14 and TRBJ2-7): EAGVTQFPSHSVIEKGQTVTLRCDPISGHDNLYWYRRVMGKEIKFLLHFVKESKQDESGMPNNRFLAERTGGTYSTLKVQPAELEDSGVYFCASSPGTGSQQYFGPGTRLTVT.

This rearrangement joins TRBV29-1 to TRBJ2-2, with D possibly TRBD2 on 5 matching bases. Germline CDR1 reads SQVTM; CDR2 reads ANQGSEA. Deletions cut 2 bases from V and 0 bases from J, with 10 bases between. The CDR3 is made up of 15 amino acids. The CDR3 DNA follows: TGCAGCGTTGAACCCAGCGGAACGAACACCGGGGAGCTGTTTTTT. It is translated as CSVEPSGTNTGELFF.

This clonotype was counted a few times. This sequence joins TRBV20-1 and TRBJ2-5; D ambiguous. Germline CDR1 is DFQATT and CDR2 is SNEGSKA (reference sequence). The CDR3 sequence is 13 residues long. The V end was cut by 1 base, the J end by 2 bases, with 8 bases between. CDR3 coding DNA: TGCAGTGCTAGAGTTTGGGGACAAGAGACCCAGTACTTC. It encodes CSARVWGQETQYF.

This sequence joins TRBV12-3 or TRBV12-4 and TRBJ2-5; D unclear. CDR3 size: 14 residues. V lost 3 bases, J lost 0 bases, and 8 bases lay in between. CDR3 DNA sequence: TGTGCCAGCAGTTTGACACTGTACCAAGAGACCCAGTACTTC. This sequence encodes CASSLTLYQETQYF.

About this clonotype: Just one base apart from a much larger clone, this may be a read error. J is TRBJ2-7 and V is TRBV27, with 7 bases lining up with TRBD1. Germline assignment: CDR1 MNHEY and CDR2 SMNVEV (reference sequence). V gave up 5 bases and J gave up 0 bases; unmatched junction bases: 4. The CDR3 has 14 amino acids. This CDR3 reads CASSLTGRSYEQYF. The CDR3 DNA reads as TGTGCCAGCAGTCTGACAGGGCGCTCCTACGAGCAGTACTTC.

This sequence joins TRBV12-3 or TRBV12-4 and TRBJ2-5; the match to TRBD1 covers 7 bases. With V trimmed by 2 bases and J by 2 bases, 5 bases remained unmatched. This CDR3 is built from 15 residues. The CDR3 DNA is TGTGCCAGCAGTTTATTCAGGGGGTGGCAAGAGACCCAGTACTTC. Its translation is CASSLFRGWQETQYF.

This clonotype showed up just a few times. This sequence joins TRBV3-1 and TRBJ2-1; no clear D gene. Germline lookup yields CDR1 LGHDT and CDR2 YNNKEL (reference sequence). The CDR3 totals 13 residues. The V end was cut by 0 bases, the J end by 9 bases, with 9 bases between. CDR3 sequence: CASSQDDAGEQFF. DNA for the CDR3: TGTGCCAGCAGCCAAGATGACGCTGGTGAGCAGTTCTTC.

The chain couples TRBV10-2 to TRBJ2-3; 11 bases align to TRBD2. The CDR3 extends over 17 amino acids. J gave up 1 base and V 7 bases, and 10 bases lay outside the gene matches. The germline V gene has CDR1 WSHSY and CDR2 SAAADI. The CDR3 is CASKPGLAVIGTDTQYF. In nucleotides, the CDR3 is TGCGCCAGCAAACCGGGACTAGCGGTGATCGGCACAGATACGCAGTATTTT.

V and J are TRBV15 and TRBJ1-1; a possible D gene is TRBD1 (5 bases). Germline assignment: CDR1 LNHNV and CDR2 YYDKDF (reference sequence). Between the trimmed V and J ends, which lost 8 bases and 4 bases, there was a span of 17 bases. CDR3 length: 14 residues. This chain's CDR3 is CATRDDPGGTEAFF. The CDR3 DNA is TGTGCCACCCGTGATGATCCGGGGGGCACTGAAGCTTTCTTT.

This clonotype was picked up a small number of times. The J gene is TRBJ2-7, the V gene TRBV12-5; 7 bases agree with TRBD1. The CDR3 runs to 14 residues. Per the germline V gene, CDR1 is LGHNT and CDR2 is FRNRAP. With V trimmed by 2 bases and J by 6 bases, 7 bases remained unmatched. The CDR3 sequence: CASGLPDRVREQYF. The CDR3 DNA is TGTGCTAGTGGTTTGCCAGACAGGGTCCGCGAGCAGTACTTC.

This clonotype was observed many times. The gene calls are TRBV18 and TRBJ1-1, with a possible D match to TRBD1 (5 bases). The CDR3 covers 12 residues. Deletions cut 3 bases from V and 4 bases from J, with 6 bases between. Germline V gives CDR1 KGHSH, CDR2 LQKENI. This CDR3 is CASSPQGTEAFF. The CDR3 region has the DNA TGTGCCAGCTCACCCCAGGGCACTGAAGCTTTCTTT.

The sample holds a few counts of this clonotype. This chain links TRBV7-9 with TRBJ2-1; no reliable D call. CDR3 length: 14 residues. Trimming took off 5 bases at V and 4 bases at J, with 12 bases between the two ends. Germline V gene lookup returns CDR1 SEHNR and CDR2 FQNEAQ (reference sequence). The CDR3 loop is CASSPVGTYNEQFF. The CDR3 DNA sequence: TGTGCCAGCAGCCCTGTAGGAACATACAATGAGCAGTTCTTC.

The chain carries TRBV30 and TRBJ2-7; 9 bases line up with TRBD1. Germline CDR1 GTSNPN, CDR2 SVGIG (reference sequence). V shed 3 bases and J 5 bases; nucleotides not matched to a gene: 14. CDR3 size: 16 residues. Here the CDR3 DNA reads TGTGCCTGGAGCCCCCCAGGTGGGACAGGGTATCACGAGCAGTACTTC. Protein: CAWSPPGGTGYHEQYF.

For the CDR3, the DNA is TGTGCCAGCAGCGCTGGGATGGGTGGGGTTTACAATGAGCAGTTCTTC. Protein: CASSAGMGGVYNEQFF. The V call is TRBV6-1, the J call TRBJ2-1, with D unresolved. The V end was cut by 6 bases, the J end by 4 bases, with 19 bases between. This CDR3 contains 16 residues. Germline V gene data show CDR1 as MNHNS and CDR2 as SASEGT.

V gene TRBV20-1 combines with J gene TRBJ2-1, with 9 bases aligning to TRBD2. The CDR3 sequence is 14 residues long. V lost 0 bases, J lost 4 bases, and 1 base stayed unmatched. Looked up from germline, CDR1 is DFQATT and CDR2 is SNEGSKA (reference sequence). CDR3: CSARDLAGYNEQFF. The CDR3 DNA sequence: TGCAGTGCTAGAGACCTAGCGGGGTACAATGAGCAGTTCTTC.

The genes are TRBV4-1 and TRBJ2-1, with D perhaps assigned TRBD1 or TRBD2 (5 bases each). V was pared by 0 bases and J by 7 bases, with 16 bases between. Germline CDR1 reads MGHRA; CDR2 reads YSYEKL. CDR3 length: 16 amino acids. The CDR3 region is CASSQDGGRSGNEQFF. In nucleotides, the CDR3 is TGCGCCAGCAGCCAAGATGGGGGTAGGTCGGGGAATGAGCAGTTCTTC.

J is TRBJ1-1 and V is TRBV12-3 or TRBV12-4; possibly TRBD1 for D (5 bases). This CDR3 spans 13 amino acids. Trimming took 6 bases from V and 3 from J, leaving 11 bases between them. The CDR3 sequence: CASRTYRHTEAFF. Here the CDR3 DNA reads TGTGCCAGCAGGACCTACAGGCACACTGAAGCTTTCTTT.

This chain links TRBV2 with TRBJ1-1; possible D gene TRBD1, 5 bases. CDR1 SNHLY and CDR2 FYNNEI come from the germline V gene. Trimming removed 7 bases at V and 4 bases at J, with 10 bases between. The CDR3 spans 12 residues. The CDR3 DNA follows: TGTGCCAGCAACTCAGGGACCACTGAAGCTTTCTTT. It yields the protein CASNSGTTEAFF. Combining the CDR3 with reference TRBV2 and TRBJ1-1 gives the whole variable domain EPEVTQTPSHQVTQMGQEVILRCVPISNHLYFYWYRQILGQKVEFLVSFYNNEISEKSEIFDDQFSVERPDGSNFTLKIRSTKLEDSAMYFCASNSGTTEAFFGQGTRLTVV.

The V gene is TRBV4-1, the J gene TRBJ1-1; a possible D gene is TRBD1 (5 bases). Germline CDR1 reads MGHRA; CDR2 reads YSYEKL. The CDR3 spans 15 residues. The V end was cut by 3 bases, the J end by 1 base, with 12 bases between. CDR3 in DNA: TGCGCCAGCAGCCAGGGTTGGGGGGGGAACACTGAAGCTTTCTTT. As protein: CASSQGWGGNTEAFF.

This clonotype has a handful of counts. The genes are TRBV7-6 and TRBJ2-5; D is unresolved. This CDR3 region has 13 residues. The V end lost 3 bases, the J end lost 7 bases, and 12 bases lay between the germline ends. Germline CDR1 SGHVS, CDR2 FNYEAQ. The CDR3 DNA sequence: TGTGCCAGCAGCTTCGGCCTCATGGCGACCCAGTACTTC. Its protein is CASSFGLMATQYF.

This sequence joins TRBV11-1 and TRBJ2-1; unclear D gene. In germline, CDR1 is SGHAT, CDR2 FQDESV (reference sequence). V was pared by 1 base and J by 6 bases, with 13 bases between. This CDR3 region has 15 residues. The CDR3 DNA reads as TGTGCCAGCAGCTTAGGGTCAGGCCGAACCAATGAGCAGTTCTTC. Translation: CASSLGSGRTNEQFF.

V usage is TRBV29-1 and J usage is TRBJ2-1; 11 bases are shared with TRBD2. The germline V gene encodes CDR1 SQVTM and CDR2 ANQGSEA. The CDR3 length is 17 residues. With V trimmed by 0 bases and J by 6 bases, 10 bases remained unmatched. The CDR3 DNA is TGCAGCGTTGAAGATGAGCTCGGTCTAGCGGGGGGCAATGAGCAGTTCTTC. This codes for CSVEDELGLAGGNEQFF.

The chain recombines TRBV15 with TRBJ2-5, with D tentatively TRBD1 (6 bases). The CDR3 is 15 amino acids. V was trimmed by 1 base and J by 4 bases, leaving 13 bases between them. Germline V gene data show CDR1 as LNHNV and CDR2 as YYDKDF (reference sequence). The CDR3 sequence: CATSRAGDKTETQYF. The CDR3 DNA follows: TGTGCCACCAGCAGAGCAGGGGACAAGACAGAGACCCAGTACTTC.